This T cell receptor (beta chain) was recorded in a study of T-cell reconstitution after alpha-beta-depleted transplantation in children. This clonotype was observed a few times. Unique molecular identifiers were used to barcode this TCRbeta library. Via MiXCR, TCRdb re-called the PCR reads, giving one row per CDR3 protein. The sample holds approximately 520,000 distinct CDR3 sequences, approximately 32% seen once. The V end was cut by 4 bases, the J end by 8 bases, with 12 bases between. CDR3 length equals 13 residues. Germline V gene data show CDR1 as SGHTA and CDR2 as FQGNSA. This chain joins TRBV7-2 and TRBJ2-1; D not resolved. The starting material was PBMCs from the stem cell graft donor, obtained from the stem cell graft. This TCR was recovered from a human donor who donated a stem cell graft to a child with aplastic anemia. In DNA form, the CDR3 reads TGTGCCAGCAGCTCCAATGGGATGTATGAGCAGTTCTTC. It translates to CASSSNGMYEQFF.